These T cell receptor beta chains were read from a single sample in a study of cytomegalovirus exposure and HLA in healthy donors. Libraries were prepared by immunoSEQ multiplex PCR; TCRdb keeps only in-frame clonotypes and omits some of them. The sample holds about 100,000 clones, less than 80% seen once. Material for sequencing was PBMCs. The receptors were sampled from a man aged 40-55 years in good health and CMV-seronegative. CDR3s include the opening cysteine and the closing phenylalanine or tryptophan. The D gene is left open where the match is weak. Expanded clones are given a class, and other clones once, few, many or no size at all.

CDR3aa: CSSSKPGGNGYTF; CDR3nt: TGTTCCAGCAGCAAACCAGGGGGCAATGGCTACACCTTC; abundance: NA; j_gene: TRBJ1-2; d_gene: TRBD1; v_gene: TRBV7-9
CDR3aa: CASTGSSHANTGELFF; CDR3nt: TGTGCCAGCACCGGAAGTAGCCACGCGAACACCGGGGAGCTGTTTTTT; abundance: few; j_gene: TRBJ2-2; d_gene: NA; v_gene: TRBV2
CDR3aa: CASSGITGVEQYF; CDR3nt: TGTGCCAGCAGTGGAATAACAGGGGTTGAGCAGTACTTC; abundance: NA; j_gene: TRBJ2-7; d_gene: TRBD1; v_gene: TRBV2
CDR3aa: CASSVDSNYGYTF; CDR3nt: TGTGCCAGCAGCGTGGACAGTAACTATGGCTACACCTTC; abundance: NA; j_gene: TRBJ1-2; d_gene: NA; v_gene: TRBV9
CDR3aa: CASTGDSAVNTEAFF; CDR3nt: TGTGCCAGCACTGGGGACAGCGCCGTGAACACTGAAGCTTTCTTT; abundance: NA; j_gene: TRBJ1-1; d_gene: TRBD1; v_gene: TRBV6-5
CDR3aa: CASSSQSGRTDTQYF; CDR3nt: TGTGCCAGCAGCTCACAAAGCGGGCGGACAGATACGCAGTATTTT; abundance: few; j_gene: TRBJ2-3; d_gene: NA; v_gene: TRBV7-9
CDR3aa: CASSFLDRTAEQFF; CDR3nt: TGTGCCAGCAGCTTCCTCGACAGGACGGCTGAGCAGTTCTTC; abundance: NA; j_gene: TRBJ2-1; d_gene: NA; v_gene: TRBV11-2
CDR3aa: CASSPGGGEDGYTF; CDR3nt: TGCGCCAGCAGCCCTGGAGGAGGGGAGGATGGCTACACCTTC; abundance: NA; j_gene: TRBJ1-2; d_gene: NA; v_gene: TRBV5-1
CDR3aa: CASSVQAGRTDTQYF; CDR3nt: TGTGCCAGCAGCGTCCAGGCAGGGAGGACAGATACGCAGTATTTT; abundance: NA; j_gene: TRBJ2-3; d_gene: NA; v_gene: TRBV9
CDR3aa: CASSVASGGYEQYF; CDR3nt: TGTGCCAGCAGCGTAGCGAGCGGGGGGTACGAGCAGTACTTC; abundance: NA; j_gene: TRBJ2-7; d_gene: TRBD2; v_gene: TRBV9
CDR3aa: CASSFTLSANVLTF; CDR3nt: TGTGCCAGCAGTTTCACACTATCGGCCAACGTCCTGACTTTC; abundance: few; j_gene: TRBJ2-6; d_gene: NA; v_gene: TRBV27
CDR3aa: CASSYSRAGAGYTF; CDR3nt: TGTGCCAGCAGTTACTCAAGGGCGGGGGCGGGCTACACCTTC; abundance: NA; j_gene: TRBJ1-2; d_gene: NA; v_gene: TRBV6-5
CDR3aa: CAHSGGLRNEQFF; CDR3nt: TGTGCCCACAGCGGGGGGCTCCGCAATGAGCAGTTCTTC; abundance: NA; j_gene: TRBJ2-1; d_gene: TRBD2; v_gene: TRBV30
CDR3aa: CASGLGQGGSTEAFF; CDR3nt: TGTGCCAGCGGCCTGGGACAGGGGGGGTCCACTGAAGCTTTCTTT; abundance: NA; j_gene: TRBJ1-1; d_gene: TRBD1; v_gene: TRBV6-5
CDR3aa: CASSPRTGEEKLFF; CDR3nt: TGTGCCAGCAGTCCCCGGACAGGGGAAGAAAAACTGTTTTTT; abundance: once; j_gene: TRBJ1-4; d_gene: TRBD1; v_gene: TRBV28
CDR3aa: CASGPFSPSNQPQHF; CDR3nt: TGTGCTAGTGGCCCATTTTCCCCCAGCAATCAGCCCCAGCATTTT; abundance: NA; j_gene: TRBJ1-5; d_gene: NA; v_gene: TRBV12-5
CDR3aa: CAWNPGNYGYTF; CDR3nt: TGTGCCTGGAATCCGGGTAACTATGGCTACACCTTC; abundance: NA; j_gene: TRBJ1-2; d_gene: NA; v_gene: TRBV30
CDR3aa: CASSYSGGPYGYTF; CDR3nt: TGTGCCAGCAGTTACTCCGGGGGACCCTATGGCTACACCTTC; abundance: NA; j_gene: TRBJ1-2; d_gene: NA; v_gene: TRBV6-5
CDR3aa: CASSPTRRGGNEQFF; CDR3nt: TGTGCCAGCAGCCCTACCCGCAGGGGAGGGAATGAGCAGTTCTTC; abundance: NA; j_gene: TRBJ2-1; d_gene: NA; v_gene: TRBV7-9
CDR3aa: CASSVTGGSYNEQFF; CDR3nt: TGTGCCAGCAGTGTCACAGGGGGCTCCTACAATGAGCAGTTCTTC; abundance: NA; j_gene: TRBJ2-1; d_gene: TRBD1; v_gene: TRBV25-1
CDR3aa: CASSPDSSYGYTF; CDR3nt: TGTGCCAGCTCACCGGACAGCAGCTATGGCTACACCTTC; abundance: NA; j_gene: TRBJ1-2; d_gene: NA; v_gene: TRBV18
CDR3aa: CASSATTGATYEQYF; CDR3nt: TGTGCCAGCTCAGCTACGACAGGGGCCACCTACGAGCAGTACTTC; abundance: NA; j_gene: TRBJ2-7; d_gene: TRBD1; v_gene: TRBV6-6
CDR3aa: CASSLSRGNTGELFF; CDR3nt: TGTGCCAGCAGCTTATCCAGGGGAAACACCGGGGAGCTGTTTTTT; abundance: NA; j_gene: TRBJ2-2; d_gene: NA; v_gene: TRBV7-2
CDR3aa: CASSSFWTGGVGGYTF; CDR3nt: TGTGCCAGCAGCTCTTTCTGGACAGGGGGCGTGGGTGGCTACACCTTC; abundance: NA; j_gene: TRBJ1-2; d_gene: TRBD1; v_gene: TRBV9
CDR3aa: CASSQGQGTDTQYF; CDR3nt: TGTGCCAGCAGCCAAGGACAGGGGACAGATACGCAGTATTTT; abundance: NA; j_gene: TRBJ2-3; d_gene: TRBD1; v_gene: TRBV11-2
CDR3aa: CASSSGDHGYNTIYF; CDR3nt: TGTGCCAGCAGTTCCGGGGATCATGGGTATAACACCATATATTTT; abundance: NA; j_gene: TRBJ1-3; d_gene: NA; v_gene: TRBV28
CDR3aa: CASSIGGQDNSPLHF; CDR3nt: TGTGCCAGTAGTATAGGGGGACAGGATAATTCCCCCCTCCACTTT; abundance: NA; j_gene: TRBJ1-6; d_gene: TRBD1; v_gene: TRBV19
CDR3aa: CASSPQEGARGYTF; CDR3nt: TGTGCCAGCTCACCCCAGGAAGGGGCTCGCGGCTACACCTTC; abundance: NA; j_gene: TRBJ1-2; d_gene: NA; v_gene: TRBV18
CDR3aa: CASSQDRGFTEAFF; CDR3nt: TGCGCCAGCAGCCAAGATCGGGGGTTCACTGAAGCTTTCTTT; abundance: NA; j_gene: TRBJ1-1; d_gene: NA; v_gene: TRBV4-3
CDR3aa: CSARDREKLFF; CDR3nt: TGCAGTGCTAGAGATCGTGAAAAACTGTTTTTT; abundance: NA; j_gene: TRBJ1-4; d_gene: NA; v_gene: TRBV20-1
CDR3aa: CAWTQMGQGGGETQYF; CDR3nt: TGTGCCTGGACCCAAATGGGGCAGGGAGGGGGAGAGACCCAGTACTTC; abundance: NA; j_gene: TRBJ2-5; d_gene: NA; v_gene: TRBV30
CDR3aa: CSVDINYGYTF; CDR3nt: TGCAGCGTTGATATTAACTATGGCTACACCTTC; abundance: once; j_gene: TRBJ1-2; d_gene: NA; v_gene: TRBV29-1
CDR3aa: CASRQQENTGELFF; CDR3nt: TGTGCCAGTAGGCAACAGGAGAACACCGGGGAGCTGTTTTTT; abundance: NA; j_gene: TRBJ2-2; d_gene: NA; v_gene: TRBV19
CDR3aa: CASSLGQGAGETQYF; CDR3nt: TGTGCCAGCAGCTTGGGACAGGGGGCAGGAGAGACCCAGTACTTC; abundance: NA; j_gene: TRBJ2-5; d_gene: TRBD1; v_gene: TRBV5-6
CDR3aa: CASSIEGGYQPQHF; CDR3nt: TGTGCCAGTAGTATAGAGGGGGGGTACCAGCCCCAGCATTTT; abundance: NA; j_gene: TRBJ1-5; d_gene: NA; v_gene: TRBV19
CDR3aa: CAARGENYGYTF; CDR3nt: TGTGCCGCACGGGGAGAGAACTATGGCTACACCTTC; abundance: NA; j_gene: TRBJ1-2; d_gene: NA; v_gene: TRBV6-6
CDR3aa: CASSALTGNNEQFF; CDR3nt: TGTGCCAGCAGCGCATTGACAGGGAACAATGAGCAGTTCTTC; abundance: NA; j_gene: TRBJ2-1; d_gene: TRBD1; v_gene: TRBV9
CDR3aa: CAWRGGQMNTEAFF; CDR3nt: TGTGCCTGGAGGGGGGGGCAGATGAACACTGAAGCTTTCTTT; abundance: NA; j_gene: TRBJ1-1; d_gene: NA; v_gene: TRBV30
CDR3aa: CASSLTTGSTDTQYF; CDR3nt: TGTGCCAGCAGCTTAACTACAGGGAGCACAGATACGCAGTATTTT; abundance: NA; j_gene: TRBJ2-3; d_gene: NA; v_gene: TRBV7-3
CDR3aa: CASSITRDYEQYF; CDR3nt: TGTGCCAGTAGTATCACCAGGGATTACGAGCAGTACTTC; abundance: NA; j_gene: TRBJ2-7; d_gene: NA; v_gene: TRBV19
CDR3aa: CASNPRQGSNQPQHF; CDR3nt: TGTGCCAGCAACCCCCGACAGGGTAGCAATCAGCCCCAGCATTTT; abundance: NA; j_gene: TRBJ1-5; d_gene: TRBD1; v_gene: TRBV6-1
CDR3aa: CASSWDGQGFTDTQYF; CDR3nt: TGTGCCAGCAGCTGGGACGGACAGGGTTTCACAGATACGCAGTATTTT; abundance: NA; j_gene: TRBJ2-3; d_gene: TRBD1; v_gene: TRBV13
CDR3aa: CASRTSGGAADTQYF; CDR3nt: TGTGCCAGCAGAACTAGCGGGGGGGCAGCTGATACGCAGTATTTT; abundance: NA; j_gene: TRBJ2-3; d_gene: TRBD2; v_gene: TRBV2
CDR3aa: CASSQDGGKSGELFF; CDR3nt: TGCGCCAGCAGTCAAGATGGAGGGAAATCCGGGGAGCTGTTTTTT; abundance: NA; j_gene: TRBJ2-2; d_gene: NA; v_gene: TRBV4-1
CDR3aa: CASSLDLTDYGYTF; CDR3nt: TGTGCCAGCAGCTTGGATCTCACAGATTATGGCTACACCTTC; abundance: NA; j_gene: TRBJ1-2; d_gene: NA; v_gene: TRBV5-8
CDR3aa: CAGSYGQLDQPQHF; CDR3nt: TGTGCCGGCAGTTACGGACAGTTGGATCAGCCCCAGCATTTT; abundance: NA; j_gene: TRBJ1-5; d_gene: NA; v_gene: TRBV6-5
CDR3aa: CASGSYRGRSYGYTF; CDR3nt: TGTGCTAGTGGTTCCTACAGGGGGCGCTCCTATGGCTACACCTTC; abundance: few; j_gene: TRBJ1-2; d_gene: TRBD1; v_gene: TRBV12-5
CDR3aa: CASSLLSLGQGAHEQYF; CDR3nt: TGTGCCAGCAGTTTATTATCTTTGGGACAGGGGGCTCACGAGCAGTACTTC; abundance: NA; j_gene: TRBJ2-7; d_gene: TRBD1; v_gene: TRBV27
CDR3aa: CASSVGPDRRANSPLHF; CDR3nt: TGTGCCAGCAGCGTAGGGCCAGACAGGCGCGCTAATTCACCCCTCCACTTT; abundance: NA; j_gene: TRBJ1-6; d_gene: NA; v_gene: TRBV9
CDR3aa: CASSTQGAGANVLTF; CDR3nt: TGTGCCAGCAGTACCCAGGGGGCTGGGGCCAACGTCCTGACTTTC; abundance: NA; j_gene: TRBJ2-6; d_gene: TRBD1; v_gene: TRBV28
CDR3aa: CASSSIAGARSGELFF; CDR3nt: TGTGCCAGCAGCTCCATAGCGGGGGCGCGCTCCGGGGAGCTGTTTTTT; abundance: NA; j_gene: TRBJ2-2; d_gene: TRBD2; v_gene: TRBV11-2
CDR3aa: CASSEFFLRGSSGNTIYF; CDR3nt: TGTGCCAGCAGTGAATTTTTCCTCAGGGGAAGCTCTGGAAACACCATATATTTT; abundance: NA; j_gene: TRBJ1-3; d_gene: NA; v_gene: TRBV6-1
CDR3aa: CASSFSRTGYEQYF; CDR3nt: TGCGCCAGCAGCTTCTCCAGGACAGGTTACGAGCAGTACTTC; abundance: once; j_gene: TRBJ2-7; d_gene: TRBD1; v_gene: TRBV5-1
CDR3aa: CSAPRGQGGSEQFF; CDR3nt: TGCAGCGCTCCACGCGGACAGGGGGGGAGTGAGCAGTTCTTC; abundance: NA; j_gene: TRBJ2-1; d_gene: TRBD1; v_gene: TRBV29-1
CDR3aa: CASSIGRGGTGELFF; CDR3nt: TGTGCCAGTAGTATAGGGAGGGGAGGAACCGGGGAGCTGTTTTTT; abundance: NA; j_gene: TRBJ2-2; d_gene: NA; v_gene: TRBV19
CDR3aa: CASSTRNTEAFF; CDR3nt: TGTGCCAGCAGCACGCGGAACACTGAAGCTTTCTTT; abundance: NA; j_gene: TRBJ1-1; d_gene: NA; v_gene: TRBV7-8
CDR3aa: CSGRDSGTGELFF; CDR3nt: TGCAGCGGCCGGGACTCAGGCACCGGGGAGCTGTTTTTT; abundance: few; j_gene: TRBJ2-2; d_gene: NA; v_gene: TRBV29-1
CDR3aa: CASTTGTNTGELFF; CDR3nt: TGTGCCAGTACAACCGGGACGAACACCGGGGAGCTGTTTTTT; abundance: NA; j_gene: TRBJ2-2; d_gene: NA; v_gene: TRBV27
CDR3aa: CASSPGQRVTDTQYF; CDR3nt: TGTGCCAGCAGCCCCGGACAGAGAGTCACAGATACGCAGTATTTT; abundance: NA; j_gene: TRBJ2-3; d_gene: NA; v_gene: TRBV5-4
CDR3aa: CASSSTGSGNTIYF; CDR3nt: TGTGCCAGCAGTTCGACAGGCTCTGGAAACACCATATATTTT; abundance: NA; j_gene: TRBJ1-3; d_gene: NA; v_gene: TRBV6-5